Detailed here is one T cell receptor (beta chain). This sample is part of a study of OX40 agonist ivuxolimab in advanced cancers. Turning to the study itself: Intravenous ivuxolimab was administered to patients every 2 weeks at 0.01 to 10 mg/kg. Males comprised approximately 84% of the group, whose mean age was 60 years (range about 20 to 79). Patients with prior anti-PD-1, anti-PD-L1 or anti-CTLA-4 therapy were eligible; 40% had some.

The repertoire was sequenced with immunoSEQ multiplex PCR; TCRdb's copy has only in-frame clones and lacks some. This table holds 43,000 or so clones, more than 70% found once. The ends lost 3 bases at V and 2 bases at J; junction bases unmatched: 11. Germline-derived CDR1 and CDR2 are GTSNPN and SVGIG (reference sequence). The CDR3 spans 17 residues. The V and J genes are TRBV30 and TRBJ2-3; 10 bases line up with TRBD2. The sequencing here drew on CD4+ or CD8+ T cells sorted from blood, taken in a trial of the OX40 agonist ivuxolimab. The source is an adult with an advanced solid tumor such as melanoma, head and neck, liver or kidney cancer. The CDR3 region is CAWRGYSGRRHTDTQYF. In nucleotides, the CDR3 is TGTGCCTGGAGAGGGTATAGCGGGAGGAGGCACACAGATACGCAGTATTTT.